This note documents a single TCR beta chain sequence. Its antigen is undetermined. These data belong to a study of T cell responses to AZD1222 COVID-19 vaccine. Whole-study findings and limits: At study baseline, merely five or six AZD1222 recipients were seropositive. Scientists sampled the repertoires only once the peak T cell response had passed.

Libraries were prepared by immunoSEQ multiplex PCR; TCRdb keeps only in-frame clonotypes and omits some of them. Of about 140,000 clones listed, about 92% are singletons. Germline CDR1 LNHNV, CDR2 YYDKDF (reference sequence). The ends were cut back, 5 bases at V and 3 bases at J, with 14 bases in the middle. The CDR3 extends over 14 amino acids. The material was peripheral blood, obtained on day 0 of AZD1222 vaccination. The receptor comes from an adult in good health. The rearrangement uses TRBV15 and TRBJ2-7; D is tentatively TRBD1 or TRBD2 (6 bases each). The CDR3 DNA reads as TGTGCCACCAGCTCGTACGGGGGCCGCTACGAGCAGTACTTC. It specifies CATSSYGGRYEQYF.